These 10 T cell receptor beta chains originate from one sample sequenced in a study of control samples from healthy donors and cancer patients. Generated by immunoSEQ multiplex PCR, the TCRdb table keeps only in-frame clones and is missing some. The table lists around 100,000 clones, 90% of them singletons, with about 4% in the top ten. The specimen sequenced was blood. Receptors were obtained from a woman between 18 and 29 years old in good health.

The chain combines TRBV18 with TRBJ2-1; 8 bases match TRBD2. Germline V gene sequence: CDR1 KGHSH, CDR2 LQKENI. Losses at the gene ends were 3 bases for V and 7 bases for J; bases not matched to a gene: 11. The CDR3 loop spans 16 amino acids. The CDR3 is CASSPRGGPRDNEQFF. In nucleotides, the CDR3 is TGTGCCAGCTCACCCCGGGGGGGCCCGAGGGATAATGAGCAGTTCTTC.

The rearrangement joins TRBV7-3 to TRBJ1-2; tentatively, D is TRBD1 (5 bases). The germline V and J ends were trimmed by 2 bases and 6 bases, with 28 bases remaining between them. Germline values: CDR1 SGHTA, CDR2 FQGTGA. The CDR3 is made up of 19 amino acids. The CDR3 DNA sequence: TGTGCCAGCAGCTTAGGGTTGCCCGTACAAACAGGCTCGTATGATGGCTACACCTTC. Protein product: CASSLGLPVQTGSYDGYTF.

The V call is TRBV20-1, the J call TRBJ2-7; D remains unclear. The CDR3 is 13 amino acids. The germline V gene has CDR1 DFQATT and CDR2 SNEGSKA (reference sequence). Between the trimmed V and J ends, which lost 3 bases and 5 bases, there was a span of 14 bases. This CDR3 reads CSASYHRSDEQYF. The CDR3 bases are TGCAGTGCTAGTTACCACCGGTCGGACGAGCAGTACTTC.

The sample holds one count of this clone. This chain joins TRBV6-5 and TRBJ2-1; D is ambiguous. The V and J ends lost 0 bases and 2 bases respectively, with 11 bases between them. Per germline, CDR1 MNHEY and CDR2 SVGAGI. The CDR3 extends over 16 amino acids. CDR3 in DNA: TGTGCCAGCAGTTACTCGGCAGGCGAACCCTACAATGAGCAGTTCTTC. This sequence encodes CASSYSAGEPYNEQFF.

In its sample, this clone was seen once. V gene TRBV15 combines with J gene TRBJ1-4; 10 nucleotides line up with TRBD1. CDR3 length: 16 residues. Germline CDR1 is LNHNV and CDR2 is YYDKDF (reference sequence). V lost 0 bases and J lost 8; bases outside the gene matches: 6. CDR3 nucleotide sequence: TGTGCCACCAGCAGAGATGACAGGGGGCGCGGAGAAAAACTGTTTTTT. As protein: CATSRDDRGRGEKLFF. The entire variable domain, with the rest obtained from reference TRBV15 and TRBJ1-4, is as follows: DAMVIQNPRYQVTQFGKPVTLSCSQTLNHNVMYWYQQKSSQAPKLLFHYYDKDFNNEADTPDNFQSRRPNTSFCFLDIRSPGLGDTAMYLCATSRDDRGRGEKLFFGSGTQLSVL.

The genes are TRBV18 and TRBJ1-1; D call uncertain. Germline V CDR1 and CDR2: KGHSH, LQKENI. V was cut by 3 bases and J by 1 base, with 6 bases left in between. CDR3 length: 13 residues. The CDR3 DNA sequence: TGTGCCAGCTCACCGGACGGGAACACTGAAGCTTTCTTT. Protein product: CASSPDGNTEAFF.

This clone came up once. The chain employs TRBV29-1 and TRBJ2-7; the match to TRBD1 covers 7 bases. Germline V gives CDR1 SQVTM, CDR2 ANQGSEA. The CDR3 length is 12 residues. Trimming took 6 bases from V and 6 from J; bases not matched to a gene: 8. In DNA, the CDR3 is TGCAGCGTGGGACAGCTTCTCGGCGAGCAGTACTTC. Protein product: CSVGQLLGEQYF.

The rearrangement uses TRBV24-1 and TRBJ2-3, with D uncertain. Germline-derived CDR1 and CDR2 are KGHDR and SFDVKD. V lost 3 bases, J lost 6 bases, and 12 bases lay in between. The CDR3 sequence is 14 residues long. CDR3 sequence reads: CATSDDASPDTQYF. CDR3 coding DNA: TGTGCCACCAGTGATGATGCAAGTCCGGATACGCAGTATTTT.

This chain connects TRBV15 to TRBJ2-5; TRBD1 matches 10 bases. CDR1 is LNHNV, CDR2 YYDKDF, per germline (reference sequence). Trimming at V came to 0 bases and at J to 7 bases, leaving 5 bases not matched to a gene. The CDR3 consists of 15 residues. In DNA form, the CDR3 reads TGTGCCACCAGCAGAGATAGGACAGGGGGTGGGACCCAGTACTTC. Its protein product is CATSRDRTGGGTQYF.

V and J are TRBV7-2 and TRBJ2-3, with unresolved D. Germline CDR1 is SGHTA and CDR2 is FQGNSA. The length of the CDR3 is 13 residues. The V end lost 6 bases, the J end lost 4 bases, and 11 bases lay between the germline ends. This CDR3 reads CASSTPAADTQYF. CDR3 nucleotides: TGTGCCAGCAGTACACCGGCGGCAGATACGCAGTATTTT. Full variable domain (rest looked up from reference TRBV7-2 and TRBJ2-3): GAGVSQSPSNKVTEKGKDVELRCDPISGHTALYWYRQSLGQGLEFLIYFQGNSAPDKSGLPSDRFSAERTGGSVSTLTIQRTQQEDSAVYLCASSTPAADTQYFGPGTRLTVL.